The 30 T cell receptor beta chains given below trace back to one sample, sequenced in a study of cytomegalovirus exposure and HLA in healthy donors. PCR amplification relied on 60 Vbeta primers (plus 13 Jbeta primers). Profiling relied on immunoSEQ multiplex PCR, and the TCRdb table lists in-frame clones only, not all of them. The sample contains 200,000 to 250,000 clones, around 81% of which appear only once. Sequencing was done on a sample of PBMCs. These receptors all come from a woman aged 45-65 years in good health and CMV-seropositive.

The chain employs TRBV6-4 and TRBJ1-5, with D unresolved. The CDR3 length is 13 residues. V was clipped by 4 bases and J by 6 bases, with 10 bases between them. Per the germline V gene, CDR1 is MRHNA and CDR2 is SNTAGT. CDR3 bases: TGTGCCAGCAGTGGGCAGCGGGGTCAGCCCCAGCATTTT. This gives the protein CASSGQRGQPQHF.

V and J are TRBV10-3 and TRBJ1-2; a weak D match, TRBD1 (6 bases). With 3 bases removed from V and 0 bases from J, the gap between germline ends came to 26 bases. Germline values: CDR1 ENHRY, CDR2 SYGVKD. CDR3 size: 20 residues. Here the CDR3 DNA reads TGTGCCATCAGTGACCGTACAGGGCGAGGGCAGTATAGTTCTAACTATGGCTACACCTTC. Protein sequence: CAISDRTGRGQYSSNYGYTF.

The chain couples TRBV7-9 to TRBJ2-1; perhaps TRBD2 as D (6 bases). The length of the CDR3 is 16 residues. V was shortened by 5 bases and J by 0 bases, with 14 bases between the two germline ends. Germline-derived CDR1 and CDR2 are SEHNR and FQNEAQ (reference sequence). CDR3 in amino acids: CASSRGAGSSYNEQFF. DNA of the CDR3: TGTGCCAGCAGCCGCGGGGCTGGGAGCTCCTACAATGAGCAGTTCTTC.

The count of this clone is one. V usage is TRBV7-3 and J usage is TRBJ2-3, with D hard to call. The V and J ends lost 3 bases and 5 bases respectively, with 12 bases between them. This CDR3 region has 14 residues. Germline V gene data show CDR1 as SGHTA and CDR2 as FQGTGA. CDR3 in amino acids: CASSLNQPGDTQYF. The CDR3 coding sequence is TGTGCCAGCAGCTTGAACCAGCCGGGAGATACGCAGTATTTT.

The rearrangement joins TRBV5-1 to TRBJ1-1, with D unresolved. Germline V CDR1 and CDR2: SGHRS, YFSETQ. V was pared by 3 bases and J by 5 bases, with 11 bases between. The CDR3 covers 13 residues. CDR3 DNA: TGCGCCAGCAGCTGGAGGGTTGGGACTGAAGCTTTCTTT. Protein sequence: CASSWRVGTEAFF.

The V call is TRBV6-6, the J call TRBJ2-7; no firm D call. This CDR3 contains 11 residues. Germline V CDR1 and CDR2: MNHNY, SVGAGI (reference sequence). Trimming removed 2 bases at V and 9 bases at J, with 8 bases between. CDR3 in DNA: TGTGCCAGCAGTTACGGAGACCCGCAGTACTTC. It encodes CASSYGDPQYF.

The chain couples TRBV9 to TRBJ2-7; maybe TRBD1 (7 bases). The CDR3 has 14 residues. V gave up 0 bases and J gave up 6 bases, with 13 bases separating them. Germline V gene lookup returns CDR1 SGDLS and CDR2 YYNGEE. The CDR3 DNA follows: TGTGCCAGCAGCGTAGACGACAGGGACTCCGAGCAGTACTTC. Translation: CASSVDDRDSEQYF.

The genes are TRBV2 and TRBJ2-1; perhaps TRBD2 as D (7 bases). The ends were cut back, 7 bases at V and 1 base at J, with 14 bases in the middle. There are 15 residues in the CDR3. The V gene's germline CDR1 is SNHLY and CDR2 FYNNEI. The chain's CDR3 is CASILGGGSYNEQFF. The CDR3 bases are TGTGCCAGCATCTTAGGGGGGGGGTCCTACAATGAGCAGTTCTTC.

The chain is built from TRBV2 and TRBJ1-1; a weak D match, TRBD1 (5 bases). Germline-derived CDR1 and CDR2 are SNHLY and FYNNEI. V lost 1 base to trimming and J lost 11 bases, with 11 bases between them. The CDR3 spans 12 residues. The CDR3 loop reads CASSEGGLGAFF. The CDR3 DNA reads as TGTGCCAGCAGTGAAGGGGGCCTGGGGGCTTTCTTT. The full variable domain, rest sourced from reference TRBV2 and TRBJ1-1, is EPEVTQTPSHQVTQMGQEVILRCVPISNHLYFYWYRQILGQKVEFLVSFYNNEISEKSEIFDDQFSVERPDGSNFTLKIRSTKLEDSAMYFCASSEGGLGAFFGQGTRLTVV.

This clone was recorded only once. The rearrangement joins TRBV29-1 to TRBJ2-6, with D possibly being TRBD1 (6 bases). There are 15 residues in the CDR3. Per germline, CDR1 SQVTM and CDR2 ANQGSEA. Trimming left V 6 bases short and J 0 bases short, with 12 bases between. The chain's CDR3 is CSVVNRDSGANVLTF. The CDR3 DNA sequence: TGCAGCGTGGTTAACAGGGACTCTGGGGCCAACGTCCTGACTTTC.

The rearrangement joins TRBV29-1 to TRBJ2-3; D may be TRBD2 (6 bases). Germline values: CDR1 SQVTM, CDR2 ANQGSEA. This CDR3 region has 15 residues. Trimming cost V 6 bases and J 4 bases, with 20 bases left between them. The CDR3 reads CSVSGTREVADTQYF. The CDR3 nucleotides read TGCAGCGTGTCCGGGACTCGTGAGGTGGCAGATACGCAGTATTTT.

The genes are TRBV6-5 and TRBJ2-1; 11 nucleotides match TRBD1. CDR1 is MNHEY and CDR2 is SVGAGI in the germline V gene. V lost 7 bases to trimming and J lost 6 bases; unmatched junction nucleotides: 5. The CDR3 has 14 amino acids. CDR3 region: CASNRDRGINEQFF. The CDR3 DNA reads TGTGCCAGCAATAGGGACAGGGGGATCAATGAGCAGTTCTTC.

The chain recombines TRBV2 with TRBJ2-3; weak D call: TRBD2 (5 bases). CDR3 size: 15 residues. CDR1 SNHLY and CDR2 FYNNEI come from the germline V gene. The V end lost 6 bases, the J end lost 0 bases, and 13 bases lay between the germline ends. The CDR3 nucleotides are TGTGCCAGCAGGACCCGTCGGACTAGCACAGATACGCAGTATTTT. It specifies CASRTRRTSTDTQYF.

The chain joins TRBV7-9 to TRBJ1-2; TRBD1 agrees at 7 bases. Per germline, CDR1 SEHNR and CDR2 FQNEAQ (reference sequence). Germline trimming cut 1 base from V and 6 bases from J; bases unmatched to any gene: 8. CDR3 length equals 15 residues. CDR3 DNA: TGTGCCAGCAGCTTAGGCTCTGGCAGGGGGAATGGCTACACCTTC. This encodes CASSLGSGRGNGYTF. The full variable domain, with the rest looked up from reference TRBV7-9 and TRBJ1-2, is DTGVSQNPRHKITKRGQNVTFRCDPISEHNRLYWYRQTLGQGPEFLTYFQNEAQLEKSRLLSDRFSAERPKGSFSTLEIQRTEQGDSAMYLCASSLGSGRGNGYTFGSGTRLTVV.

The chain joins TRBV5-8 to TRBJ2-3, with 8 positions matching TRBD1. V was clipped by 5 bases and J by 4 bases; unmatched bases: 6. The V gene's germline CDR1 is SGHTS and CDR2 YDEGEE. This CDR3 has 14 amino acids. The CDR3 here is CASRPRQGSDTQYF. CDR3 DNA: TGTGCCAGCAGGCCACGACAGGGGTCAGATACGCAGTATTTT.

V is TRBV7-7 and J is TRBJ2-1, with 7 bases aligning to TRBD1. Germline V gives CDR1 SSHAT, CDR2 FNYEAQ (reference sequence). The CDR3 is 16 residues long. J was trimmed by 4 bases and V by 5 bases; bases with no gene match: 11. The CDR3 loop is CASSPEIRGPYNEQFF. The CDR3 nucleotides are TGTGCCAGCAGCCCCGAGATAAGGGGGCCATACAATGAGCAGTTCTTC.

This chain uses TRBV6-1 with TRBJ1-2, with a weak D call TRBD1 (6 bases). V lost 6 bases, J lost 0 bases, and 11 bases lay in between. In germline, CDR1 is MNHNS, CDR2 SASEGT. This CDR3 region has 14 residues. Here the CDR3 DNA reads TGTGCCAGCAGCCCCTCAGGGGCTAACTATGGCTACACCTTC. This translates into CASSPSGANYGYTF.

This sequence joins TRBV5-4 and TRBJ2-5; 7 bases align to TRBD2. Germline values: CDR1 SGHNT, CDR2 YYREEE (reference sequence). The CDR3 totals 13 residues. The ends lost 3 bases at V and 5 bases at J; junction bases unmatched: 4. The CDR3, as DNA: TGTGCCAGCAGCTGGGACTATGGGGAGACCCAGTACTTC. It translates to CASSWDYGETQYF.

This clone was counted a single time. The chain has TRBV7-3 and TRBJ1-2; 7 nucleotides agree with TRBD1. This CDR3 is 15 amino acids long. Trimming cost V 6 bases and J 4 bases; bases outside gene matches: 11. Germline CDR1 and CDR2: SGHTA and FQGTGA. This CDR3 is CASSPARQGTYGYTF. The CDR3 DNA reads TGTGCCAGCAGTCCCGCTAGACAGGGAACCTATGGCTACACCTTC.

The chain joins TRBV28 to TRBJ1-5; 9 bases match TRBD1. With V trimmed by 1 base and J by 2 bases, 9 bases remained unmatched. The CDR3 extends over 18 amino acids. Per germline, CDR1 MDHEN and CDR2 SYDVKM. In nucleotides, the CDR3 is TGTGCCAGCAGTTTATTTAAGAGGACAGGGGTTCGCAATCAGCCCCAGCATTTT. Its protein is CASSLFKRTGVRNQPQHF.

The chain joins TRBV6-5 to TRBJ1-2; D may be TRBD1 (5 bases). The germline CDR1 and CDR2 sequences are MNHEY and SVGAGI. Trimming stripped 8 bases from V and 6 bases from J, with 13 bases between. This CDR3 is built from 12 residues. The CDR3 spells CASLSGWDGYTF. The CDR3 nucleotides read TGTGCCAGCTTATCAGGGTGGGATGGCTACACCTTC.

CDR3 loop: CASSRGSEAFF. Here the CDR3 DNA reads TGTGCCAGCAGCCGAGGATCTGAAGCTTTCTTT. This chain links TRBV7-9 with TRBJ1-1, with D uncertain. The ends were cut back, 5 bases at V and 6 bases at J, with 7 bases in the middle. Germline V gives CDR1 SEHNR, CDR2 FQNEAQ (reference sequence). This CDR3 comprises 11 residues.

This rearrangement joins TRBV5-1 to TRBJ1-2, with D perhaps matching TRBD1 (5 bases). The CDR3 runs 14 residues. Germline V gene data show CDR1 as SGHRS and CDR2 as YFSETQ. The V gene lost 1 base and the J gene lost 7 bases, with 14 bases spanning the gap. CDR3 region: CASSLSTGVAGYTF. In nucleotides, the CDR3 is TGCGCCAGCAGCTTGAGTACGGGGGTGGCTGGCTACACCTTC.

About this clone: A junction end diverges from the germline sequence, so it may reflect a read error. This chain uses TRBV6-4 with TRBJ1-1; D remains ambiguous. The germline V gene has CDR1 MRHNA and CDR2 SNTAGT. The CDR3 covers 13 residues. The CDR3 reads CAGRRLANTEAFF. CDR3 DNA sequence: TGTGCCGGCAGACGATTGGCCAACACTGAAGCTTTCTTT.

This rearrangement joins TRBV5-4 to TRBJ2-1, with 8 bases that match TRBD2. The CDR3 is 15 residues long. V shed 5 bases and J 0 bases; nucleotides not matched to a gene: 4. Germline V gene data show CDR1 as SGHNT and CDR2 as YYREEE (reference sequence). For the CDR3, the DNA is TGTGCCAGCAGGCCGGCGGGGGGCTCCTACAATGAGCAGTTCTTC. It specifies CASRPAGGSYNEQFF.

V gene TRBV6-5 combines with J gene TRBJ1-1; 8 bases line up with TRBD1. J lost 0 bases, V lost 4 bases, and 4 bases had no gene match. This CDR3 region has 15 residues. The germline CDR1 and CDR2 sequences are MNHEY and SVGAGI. CDR3 nucleotides: TGTGCCAGCAGTTTCCAGGGGGCCGTGAACACTGAAGCTTTCTTT. Translated: CASSFQGAVNTEAFF.

This rearrangement joins TRBV7-9 to TRBJ2-2; TRBD1 agrees at 9 bases. CDR3 length: 16 residues. Germline CDR1 reads SEHNR; CDR2 reads FQNEAQ (reference sequence). The V segment lost 4 bases and the J segment 4 bases; nucleotides outside the gene matches: 7. This chain's CDR3 is CASSSEQGALTGELFF. CDR3 nucleotide sequence: TGTGCCAGCAGCTCGGAACAGGGGGCGCTCACCGGGGAGCTGTTTTTT.

The chain combines TRBV29-1 with TRBJ2-4, with TRBD1 matching over 8 bases. Germline V CDR1 and CDR2: SQVTM, ANQGSEA. V lost 7 bases and J lost 1; bases outside the gene matches: 12. The CDR3 extends over 16 amino acids. This chain's CDR3 is CSASDREALAKNIQYF. The CDR3 region has the DNA TGCAGCGCCTCGGACAGGGAAGCGCTGGCCAAAAACATTCAGTACTTC.

V usage is TRBV30 and J usage is TRBJ2-3, with TRBD2 matching 10 bases. Germline V gene data show CDR1 as GTSNPN and CDR2 as SVGIG (reference sequence). The trim removed 4 bases at V and 2 bases at J, leaving 18 bases unmatched. The CDR3 is 19 amino acids. The CDR3 sequence is CAWTPWLAGALGITDTQYF. The DNA of the CDR3 is TGTGCCTGGACCCCGTGGCTAGCGGGGGCCCTCGGGATCACAGATACGCAGTATTTT. The full variable domain, its missing parts supplied by reference TRBV30 and TRBJ2-3, is SQTIHQWPATLVQPVGSPLSLECTVEGTSNPNLYWYRQAAGRGLQLLFYSVGIGQISSEVPQNLSASRPQDRQFILSSKKLLLSDSGFYLCAWTPWLAGALGITDTQYFGPGTRLTVL.

V is TRBV5-1 and J is TRBJ1-1; no clear D. V was trimmed by 1 base and J by 8 bases, leaving 27 bases between them. This CDR3 has 18 amino acids. Looked up from germline, CDR1 is SGHRS and CDR2 is YFSETQ. The CDR3 sequence is CASSLPRDIGRRKDEAFF. The CDR3 bases are TGCGCCAGCAGCTTGCCACGCGATATCGGCAGGAGGAAAGACGAAGCTTTCTTT. The full variable domain, its missing parts supplied by reference TRBV5-1 and TRBJ1-1, is KAGVTQTPRYLIKTRGQQVTLSCSPISGHRSVSWYQQTPGQGLQFLFEYFSETQRNKGNFPGRFSGRQFSNSRSEMNVSTLELGDSALYLCASSLPRDIGRRKDEAFFGQGTRLTVV.